Each of the 5 T cell receptor beta chains below was sequenced from the same sample in a study of blood T cell repertoires in COVID-19. The protocol was immunoSEQ multiplex PCR, while the TCRdb copy is restricted to in-frame clones and leaves out a portion. The sample shows about 530,000 clones, about 89% of them seen only once. The specimen sequenced was peripheral blood. Receptors originate from a woman between 50 and 59 years old with COVID-19, enrolled during active disease.

Comments on this clone: This specimen includes other DNA sequences encoding the same CDR3. The rearrangement links TRBV5-1 to TRBJ1-1, with TRBD1 as a possible D gene (5 bases). V was trimmed by 2 bases and J by 2 bases, leaving 10 bases between them. The CDR3 loop spans 14 amino acids. Germline-derived CDR1 and CDR2 are SGHRS and YFSETQ. The chain's CDR3 is CASSLTGGNTEAFF. The CDR3 coding sequence is TGCGCCAGCAGCTTAACCGGGGGTAACACTGAAGCTTTCTTT.

This chain links TRBV9 with TRBJ2-1; 10 bases match TRBD2. CDR3 length equals 17 residues. V was clipped by 0 bases and J by 8 bases; unmatched bases: 11. Germline CDR1 SGDLS, CDR2 YYNGEE. The chain's CDR3 is CASSVETWSGGADEQFF. The CDR3 coding sequence is TGTGCCAGCAGCGTAGAGACGTGGAGCGGGGGGGCCGATGAGCAGTTCTTC.

The chain employs TRBV30 and TRBJ1-4, with D tentatively TRBD1 (5 bases). Germline CDR1 and CDR2: GTSNPN and SVGIG (reference sequence). V gave up 5 bases and J gave up 7 bases, with 14 bases separating them. The CDR3 loop spans 13 amino acids. CDR3 amino acids: CAWEAGVGEKLFF. The CDR3 DNA follows: TGTGCCTGGGAGGCGGGGGTCGGTGAAAAACTGTTTTTT.

The chain employs TRBV24-1 and TRBJ2-5, with 8 bases fitting TRBD2. V was pared by 0 bases and J by 2 bases, with 7 bases of the junction left unmatched. The CDR3 spans 17 residues. Germline CDR1 and CDR2: KGHDR and SFDVKD. The CDR3 bases are TGTGCCACCAGTGATTTGGGGGTAGCGGGGCTACAAGAGACCCAGTACTTC. This translates into CATSDLGVAGLQETQYF.

The J gene is TRBJ1-1, the V gene TRBV6-5; D is unresolved. Germline V gene data show CDR1 as MNHEY and CDR2 as SVGAGI. V was shortened by 5 bases and J by 1 base, with 11 bases between the two germline ends. The CDR3 length is 14 residues. The CDR3 spells CASSTRLTNTEAFF. DNA for the CDR3: TGTGCCAGCAGTACGCGACTGACGAACACTGAAGCTTTCTTT.